The 9 T cell receptor beta chains presented below share a single source sample, sequenced in a study of OX40 agonist ivuxolimab in advanced cancers. Libraries were prepared by immunoSEQ multiplex PCR; TCRdb keeps only in-frame clonotypes and omits some of them. The sample holds fewer than 85,000 clones, about 88% seen once. Sequences were derived from CD4+ or CD8+ T cells sorted from blood, sampled in a trial of the OX40 agonist ivuxolimab. The source is an adult with an advanced solid tumor such as melanoma, head and neck, liver or kidney cancer.

V usage is TRBV6-5 and J usage is TRBJ2-3; no firm D call. The CDR3 covers 16 residues. Germline lookup yields CDR1 MNHEY and CDR2 SVGAGI. Trimming pared 4 bases from V and 6 bases from J, leaving 20 bases between. This CDR3 is CASSSRSGVVGDTQYF. The CDR3 DNA is TGTGCCAGCAGTTCCCGGTCAGGCGTAGTTGGGGATACGCAGTATTTT.

The J gene is TRBJ1-2, the V gene TRBV14, with D unclear. This CDR3 contains 16 residues. Germline-derived CDR1 and CDR2 are SGHDN and FVKESK. The V end lost 3 bases, the J end lost 2 bases, and 16 bases lay between the germline ends. The CDR3 DNA sequence: TGTGCCAGCAGCCATTTTCAGGACGGAGGAAACTATGGCTACACCTTC. This gives the protein CASSHFQDGGNYGYTF.

This chain connects TRBV18 to TRBJ2-2; no reliable D call. V was shortened by 5 bases and J by 0 bases, with 10 bases between the two germline ends. The CDR3 length is 15 residues. Germline V lookup: CDR1 KGHSH, CDR2 LQKENI. The CDR3 protein is CASSSGRSNTGELFF. In DNA, the CDR3 is TGTGCCAGCTCATCCGGACGGTCGAACACCGGGGAGCTGTTTTTT.

The rearrangement links TRBV18 to TRBJ1-3; unclear D gene. The CDR3 totals 18 residues. Trimming left V 3 bases short and J 4 bases short, with 22 bases between. The germline gives CDR1 KGHSH, CDR2 LQKENI. CDR3 in DNA: TGTGCCAGCTCACCCCTGAACGGGCCCGGCACAAGGGGAAACACCATATATTTT. It encodes CASSPLNGPGTRGNTIYF.

The gene calls are TRBV7-6 and TRBJ2-5, with 8 bases fitting TRBD1. CDR3 size: 14 residues. The V segment lost 5 bases and the J segment 5 bases; nucleotides outside the gene matches: 7. The germline V gene encodes CDR1 SGHVS and CDR2 FNYEAQ. CDR3 coding DNA: TGTGCCAGCAGCCGAGACAGGGGAGGCGAGACCCAGTACTTC. Amino acid sequence: CASSRDRGGETQYF.

This rearrangement joins TRBV30 to TRBJ1-5; tentative D call: TRBD1 (6 bases). Germline assignment: CDR1 GTSNPN and CDR2 SVGIG (reference sequence). The ends were cut back, 3 bases at V and 5 bases at J, with 14 bases in the middle. The CDR3 consists of 14 residues. The CDR3 DNA reads TGTGCCTGGAGCGCAGGGACACCGTATCAGCCCCAGCATTTT. Amino acid sequence: CAWSAGTPYQPQHF.

J is TRBJ1-2 and V is TRBV19; 11 nucleotides align to TRBD1. CDR3 length: 13 residues. With 3 bases clipped from V and 8 bases from J, the junction kept 2 bases outside the gene matches. Germline V gene data show CDR1 as LNHDA and CDR2 as SQIVND (reference sequence). CDR3 DNA: TGTGCCAGTAGTATCGGGACAGGGGGAGGCTACACCTTC. This codes for CASSIGTGGGYTF. Supplemented by reference TRBV19 and TRBJ1-2, the full variable domain reads DGGITQSPKYLFRKEGQNVTLSCEQNLNHDAMYWYRQDPGQGLRLIYYSQIVNDFQKGDIAEGYSVSREKKESFPLTVTSAQKNPTAFYLCASSIGTGGGYTFGSGTRLTVV.

The J gene is TRBJ1-1, the V gene TRBV5-1, with no clear D. CDR1 and CDR2 from the germline V gene are SGHRS and YFSETQ. CDR3 length: 15 residues. V lost 0 bases to trimming and J lost 0 bases, with 9 bases between them. In nucleotides, the CDR3 is TGCGCCAGCAGCTTGGTTGGACCCTTGAACACTGAAGCTTTCTTT. The encoded protein is CASSLVGPLNTEAFF.

The rearrangement uses TRBV19 and TRBJ2-2; 12 nucleotides agree with TRBD1. The CDR3 covers 18 residues. CDR1 is LNHDA and CDR2 is SQIVND in the germline V gene (reference sequence). V lost 0 bases, J lost 4 bases, and 6 bases stayed unmatched. CDR3 coding DNA: TGTGCCAGTAGTATAGATGTAGGGACAGGGGGCGGCACCGGGGAGCTGTTTTTT. This encodes CASSIDVGTGGGTGELFF.